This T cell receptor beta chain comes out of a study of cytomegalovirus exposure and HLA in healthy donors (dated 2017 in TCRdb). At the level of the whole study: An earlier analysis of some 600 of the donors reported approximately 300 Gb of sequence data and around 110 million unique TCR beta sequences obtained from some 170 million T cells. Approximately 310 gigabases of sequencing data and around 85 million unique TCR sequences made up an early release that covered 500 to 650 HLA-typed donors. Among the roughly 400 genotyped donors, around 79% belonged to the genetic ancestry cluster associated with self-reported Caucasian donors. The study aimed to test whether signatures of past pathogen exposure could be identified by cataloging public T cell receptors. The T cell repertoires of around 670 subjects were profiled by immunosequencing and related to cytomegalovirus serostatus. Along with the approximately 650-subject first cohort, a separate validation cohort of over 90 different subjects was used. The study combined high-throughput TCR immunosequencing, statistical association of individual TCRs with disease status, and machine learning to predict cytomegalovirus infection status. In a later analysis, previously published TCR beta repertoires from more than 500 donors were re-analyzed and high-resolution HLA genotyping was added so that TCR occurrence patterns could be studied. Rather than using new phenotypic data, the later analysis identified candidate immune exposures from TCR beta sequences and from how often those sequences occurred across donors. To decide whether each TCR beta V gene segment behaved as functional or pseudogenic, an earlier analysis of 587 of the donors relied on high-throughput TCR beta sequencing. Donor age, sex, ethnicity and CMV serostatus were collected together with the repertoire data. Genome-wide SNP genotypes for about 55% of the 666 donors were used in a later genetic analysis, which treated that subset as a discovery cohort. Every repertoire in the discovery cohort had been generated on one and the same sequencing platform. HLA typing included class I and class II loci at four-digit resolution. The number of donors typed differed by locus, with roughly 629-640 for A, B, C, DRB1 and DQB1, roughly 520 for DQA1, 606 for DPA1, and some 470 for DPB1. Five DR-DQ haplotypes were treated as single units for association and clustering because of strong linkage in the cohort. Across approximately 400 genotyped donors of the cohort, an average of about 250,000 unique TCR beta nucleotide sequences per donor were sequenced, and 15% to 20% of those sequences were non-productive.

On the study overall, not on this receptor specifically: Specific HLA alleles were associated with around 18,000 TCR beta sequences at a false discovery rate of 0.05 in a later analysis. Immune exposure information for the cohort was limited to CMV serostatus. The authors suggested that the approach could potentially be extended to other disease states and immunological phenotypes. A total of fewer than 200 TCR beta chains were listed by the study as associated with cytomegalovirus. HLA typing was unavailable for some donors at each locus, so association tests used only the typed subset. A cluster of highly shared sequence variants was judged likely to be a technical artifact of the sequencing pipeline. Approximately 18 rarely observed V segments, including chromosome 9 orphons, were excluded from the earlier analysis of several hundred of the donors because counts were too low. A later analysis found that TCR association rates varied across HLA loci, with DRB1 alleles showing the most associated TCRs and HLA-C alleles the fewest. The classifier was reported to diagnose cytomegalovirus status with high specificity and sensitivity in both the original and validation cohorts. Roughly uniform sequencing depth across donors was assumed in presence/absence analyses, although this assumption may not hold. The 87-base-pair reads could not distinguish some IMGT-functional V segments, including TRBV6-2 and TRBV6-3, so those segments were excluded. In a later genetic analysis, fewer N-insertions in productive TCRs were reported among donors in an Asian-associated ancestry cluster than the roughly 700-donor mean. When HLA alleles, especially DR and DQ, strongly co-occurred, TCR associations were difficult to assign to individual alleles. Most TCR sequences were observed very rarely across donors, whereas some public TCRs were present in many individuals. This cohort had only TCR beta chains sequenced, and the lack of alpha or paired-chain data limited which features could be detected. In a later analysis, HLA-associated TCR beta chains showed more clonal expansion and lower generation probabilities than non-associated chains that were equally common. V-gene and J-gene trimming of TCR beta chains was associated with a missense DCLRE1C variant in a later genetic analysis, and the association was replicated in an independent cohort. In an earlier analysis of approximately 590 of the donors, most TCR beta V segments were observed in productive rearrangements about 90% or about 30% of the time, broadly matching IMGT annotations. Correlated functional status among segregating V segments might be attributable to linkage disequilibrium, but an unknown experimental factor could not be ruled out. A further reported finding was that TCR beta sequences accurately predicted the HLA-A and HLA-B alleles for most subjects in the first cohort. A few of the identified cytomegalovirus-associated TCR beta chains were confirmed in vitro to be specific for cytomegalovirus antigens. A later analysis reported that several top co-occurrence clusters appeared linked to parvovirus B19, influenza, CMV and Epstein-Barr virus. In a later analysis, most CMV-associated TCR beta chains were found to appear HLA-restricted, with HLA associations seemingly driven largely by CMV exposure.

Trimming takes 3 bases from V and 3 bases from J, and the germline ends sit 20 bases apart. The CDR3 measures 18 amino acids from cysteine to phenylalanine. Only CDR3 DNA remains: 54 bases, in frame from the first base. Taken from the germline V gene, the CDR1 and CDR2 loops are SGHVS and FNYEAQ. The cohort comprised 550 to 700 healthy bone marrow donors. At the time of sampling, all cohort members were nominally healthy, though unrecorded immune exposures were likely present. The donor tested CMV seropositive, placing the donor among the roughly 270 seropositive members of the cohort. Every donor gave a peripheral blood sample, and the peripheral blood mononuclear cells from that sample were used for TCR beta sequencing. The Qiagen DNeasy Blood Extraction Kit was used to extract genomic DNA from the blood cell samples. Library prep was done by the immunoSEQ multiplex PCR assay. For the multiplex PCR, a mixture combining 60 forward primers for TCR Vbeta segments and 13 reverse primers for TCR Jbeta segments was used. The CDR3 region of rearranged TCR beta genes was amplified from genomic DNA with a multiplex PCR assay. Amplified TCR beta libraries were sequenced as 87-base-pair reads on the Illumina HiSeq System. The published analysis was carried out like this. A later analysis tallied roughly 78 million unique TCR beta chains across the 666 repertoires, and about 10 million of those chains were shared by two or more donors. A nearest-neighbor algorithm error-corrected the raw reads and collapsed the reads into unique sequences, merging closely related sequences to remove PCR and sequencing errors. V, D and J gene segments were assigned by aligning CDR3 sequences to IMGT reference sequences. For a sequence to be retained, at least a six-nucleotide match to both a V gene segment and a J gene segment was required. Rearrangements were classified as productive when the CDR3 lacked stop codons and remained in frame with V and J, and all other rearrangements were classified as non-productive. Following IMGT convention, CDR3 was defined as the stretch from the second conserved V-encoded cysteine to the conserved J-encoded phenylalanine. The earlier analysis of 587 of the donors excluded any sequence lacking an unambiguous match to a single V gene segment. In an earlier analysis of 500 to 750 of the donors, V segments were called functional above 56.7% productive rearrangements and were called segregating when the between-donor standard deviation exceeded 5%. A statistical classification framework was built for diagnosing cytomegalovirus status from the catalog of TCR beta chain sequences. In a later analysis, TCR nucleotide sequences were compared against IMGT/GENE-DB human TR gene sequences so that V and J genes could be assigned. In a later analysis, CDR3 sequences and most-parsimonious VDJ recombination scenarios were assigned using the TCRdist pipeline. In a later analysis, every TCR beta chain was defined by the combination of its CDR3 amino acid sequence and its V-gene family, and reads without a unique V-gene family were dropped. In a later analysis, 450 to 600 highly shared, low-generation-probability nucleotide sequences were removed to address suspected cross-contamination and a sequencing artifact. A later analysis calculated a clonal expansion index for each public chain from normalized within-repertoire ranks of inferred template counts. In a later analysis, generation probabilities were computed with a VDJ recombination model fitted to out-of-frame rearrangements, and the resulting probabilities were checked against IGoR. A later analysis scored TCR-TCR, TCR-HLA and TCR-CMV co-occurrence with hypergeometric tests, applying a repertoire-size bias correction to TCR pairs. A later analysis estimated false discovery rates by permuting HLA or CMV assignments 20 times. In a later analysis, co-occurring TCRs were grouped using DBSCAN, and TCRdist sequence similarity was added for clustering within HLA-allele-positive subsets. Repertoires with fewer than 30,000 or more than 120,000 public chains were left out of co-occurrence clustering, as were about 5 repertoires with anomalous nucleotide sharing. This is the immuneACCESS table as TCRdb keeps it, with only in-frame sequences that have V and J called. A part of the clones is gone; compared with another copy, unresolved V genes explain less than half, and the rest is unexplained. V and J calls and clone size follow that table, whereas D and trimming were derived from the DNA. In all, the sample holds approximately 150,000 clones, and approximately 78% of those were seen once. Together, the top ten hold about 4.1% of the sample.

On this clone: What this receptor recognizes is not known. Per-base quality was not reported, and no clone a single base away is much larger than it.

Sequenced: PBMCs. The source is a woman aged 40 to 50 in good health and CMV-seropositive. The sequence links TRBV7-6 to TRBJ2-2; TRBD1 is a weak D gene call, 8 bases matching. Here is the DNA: TGTGCCAGCAGCTTTACTGGACAGGGAGGGAGGGACACCGGGGAGCTGTTTTTT. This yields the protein CASSFTGQGGRDTGELFF.